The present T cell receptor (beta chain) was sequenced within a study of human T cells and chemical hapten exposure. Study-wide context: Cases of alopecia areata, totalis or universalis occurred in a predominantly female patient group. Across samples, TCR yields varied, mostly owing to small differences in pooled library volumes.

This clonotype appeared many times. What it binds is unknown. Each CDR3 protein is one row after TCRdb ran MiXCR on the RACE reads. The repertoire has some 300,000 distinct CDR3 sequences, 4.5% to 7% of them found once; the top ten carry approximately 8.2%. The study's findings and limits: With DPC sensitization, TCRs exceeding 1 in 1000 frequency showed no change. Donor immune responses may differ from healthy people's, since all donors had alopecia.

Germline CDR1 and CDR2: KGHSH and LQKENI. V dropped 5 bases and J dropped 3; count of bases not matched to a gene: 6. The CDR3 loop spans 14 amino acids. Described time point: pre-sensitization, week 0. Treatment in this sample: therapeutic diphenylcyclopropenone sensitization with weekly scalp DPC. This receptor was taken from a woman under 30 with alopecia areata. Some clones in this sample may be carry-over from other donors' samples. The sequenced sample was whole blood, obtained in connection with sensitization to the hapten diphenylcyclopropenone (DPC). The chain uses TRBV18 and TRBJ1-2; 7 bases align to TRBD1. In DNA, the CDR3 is TGTGCCAGCTCATCTCGACAGGGAGACTATGGCTACACCTTC. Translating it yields CASSSRQGDYGYTF.